The 13 T cell receptor beta chains below come from one sample, sequenced in a study of early T cells in non-severe SARS-CoV-2 infection. TCRdb called the 5' RACE reads again in MiXCR, with one record for every CDR3 protein. Of about 110,000 distinct CDR3 sequences in the sample, over 10% were seen once. Sequencing input: whole blood. The origin of the receptors is an adult who was a healthcare worker with PCR-confirmed SARS-CoV-2 infection or an uninfected control (not recorded which).

This clonotype occurred a few times. V and J are TRBV2 and TRBJ1-2; tentatively, D is TRBD1 (5 bases). CDR3 size: 13 residues. Trimming stripped 4 bases from V and 4 bases from J, with 10 bases between. The germline V gene has CDR1 SNHLY and CDR2 FYNNEI. The CDR3 DNA follows: TGTGCCAGCAGTGTGGCAGGGACCTATGGCTACACCTTC. Translated: CASSVAGTYGYTF.

Worth noting for this clonotype: At one boundary the junction diverges from the germline segment, which might be a read error. V usage is TRBV7-3 and J usage is TRBJ1-1, with D unresolved. The CDR3 contains 15 residues. The V gene's germline CDR1 is SGHTA and CDR2 FQGTGA. The CDR3 DNA sequence: TGTGCCAGCAGCTCCCGGCGGGCGGGAAACACTGAAGTTTTCTTT. It translates to CASSSRRAGNTEVFF.

The chain's CDR3 is CASSKNNEQFF. The CDR3 nucleotides read TGTGCCAGCAGCAAAAACAATGAGCAGTTCTTC. This rearrangement joins TRBV7-2 to TRBJ2-1; no reliable D call. Trimming took 5 bases from V and 5 from J, leaving 4 bases between them. Germline V gene lookup returns CDR1 SGHTA and CDR2 FQGNSA. The CDR3 is 11 amino acids.

The rearrangement uses TRBV28 and TRBJ2-7; 10 nucleotides line up with TRBD2. This CDR3 is 16 amino acids long. Germline V gives CDR1 MDHEN, CDR2 SYDVKM. V gave up 3 bases and J gave up 0 bases; unmatched junction bases: 5. The CDR3 sequence is CASSFYGTSVSYEQYF. The CDR3 bases are TGTGCCAGCAGTTTTTACGGGACTAGCGTCTCCTACGAGCAGTACTTC. Combining the CDR3 with reference TRBV28 and TRBJ2-7 gives the whole variable domain DVKVTQSSRYLVKRTGEKVFLECVQDMDHENMFWYRQDPGLGLRLIYFSYDVKMKEKGDIPEGYSVSREKKERFSLILESASTNQTSMYLCASSFYGTSVSYEQYFGPGTRLTVT.

The chain carries TRBV29-1 and TRBJ2-5; D may be TRBD2 (6 bases). This CDR3 has 14 residues. Trimming stripped 5 bases from V and 5 bases from J, with 18 bases between. Per the germline V gene, CDR1 is SQVTM and CDR2 is ANQGSEA. The CDR3 protein is CSVTLGGLLETQYF. The CDR3 bases are TGCAGCGTTACTCTTGGGGGACTGCTGGAGACCCAGTACTTC.

This clonotype was found many times. The chain carries TRBV7-9 and TRBJ2-3; D is perhaps TRBD2 (6 bases). This CDR3 spans 14 amino acids. V was pared by 3 bases and J by 4 bases, with 11 bases between. Germline lookup yields CDR1 SEHNR and CDR2 FQNEAQ (reference sequence). The CDR3 loop reads CASSFWGGADTQYF. The DNA for the CDR3 is TGTGCCAGCAGCTTTTGGGGCGGGGCAGATACGCAGTATTTT.

This clonotype came up many times. The chain recombines TRBV5-1 with TRBJ1-2, with D possibly being TRBD1 (6 bases). The CDR3 has 16 amino acids. V lost 4 bases to trimming and J lost 4 bases, with 20 bases between them. Germline CDR1 reads SGHRS; CDR2 reads YFSETQ. The CDR3 protein is CASSGLDSLGSYGYTF. CDR3 sequence (DNA): TGCGCCAGCAGCGGATTGGACAGTCTCGGTAGCTATGGCTACACCTTC.

There are a few counts of this clonotype. This sequence joins TRBV20-1 and TRBJ1-2; the D gene is possibly TRBD1 (5 bases). The CDR3 is 12 amino acids. Germline CDR1 reads DFQATT; CDR2 reads SNEGSKA (reference sequence). Trimming cost V 6 bases and J 4 bases, with 12 bases left between them. CDR3 in DNA: TGCAGTGCCGTCCCCGACAGCTATGGCTACACCTTC. It encodes CSAVPDSYGYTF.

This clonotype was seen a few times. This chain uses TRBV30 with TRBJ1-1; a weak D match, TRBD1 (5 bases). The CDR3 is 13 residues long. Trimming took 7 bases from V and 4 from J, leaving 16 bases between them. CDR1 is GTSNPN and CDR2 is SVGIG in the germline V gene (reference sequence). CDR3 nucleotides: TGTGCCTACTTGAGGGGCCCGAGCACTGAAGCTTTCTTT. This gives the protein CAYLRGPSTEAFF.

V is TRBV25-1 and J is TRBJ1-5, with no clear D. Per the germline V gene, CDR1 is MGHDK and CDR2 is SYGVNS. The V and J ends lost 7 bases and 4 bases respectively, with 17 bases between them. This CDR3 has 15 residues. In DNA, the CDR3 is TGTGCCAGCATCGAGATGATTAGGGCGAATCAGCCCCAGCATTTT. Translation gives CASIEMIRANQPQHF.

This clonotype was recorded many times. V and J are TRBV29-1 and TRBJ2-3; 9 nucleotides align to TRBD2. Germline values: CDR1 SQVTM, CDR2 ANQGSEA. J was trimmed by 6 bases and V by 4 bases; bases with no gene match: 11. The CDR3 sequence is 15 residues long. The DNA for the CDR3 is TGCAGCGTTGTTCTAGCGGGGTTCCCCCCTGATACGCAGTATTTT. This sequence encodes CSVVLAGFPPDTQYF.

This clonotype was found a few times. Here the CDR3 reads CASSWDGFYEQYF. CDR3 nucleotide sequence: TGTGCCAGCAGTTGGGACGGATTTTACGAGCAGTACTTC. The rearrangement joins TRBV6-5 to TRBJ2-7, with D perhaps given as TRBD1 or TRBD2 (5 bases each). The CDR3 covers 13 residues. Germline V CDR1 and CDR2: MNHEY, SVGAGI. Trimming shortened V by 4 bases and J by 4 bases, and 11 bases separated the two germline ends.

This clonotype was detected only a few times. V gene TRBV28 combines with J gene TRBJ1-5; D is uncertain. The germline V gene has CDR1 MDHEN and CDR2 SYDVKM. Trimming stripped 4 bases from V and 5 bases from J, with 9 bases between. The CDR3 covers 13 residues. CDR3 in amino acids: CASSSVTHQPQHF. CDR3 sequence (DNA): TGTGCCAGCAGTTCGGTGACTCATCAGCCCCAGCATTTT.